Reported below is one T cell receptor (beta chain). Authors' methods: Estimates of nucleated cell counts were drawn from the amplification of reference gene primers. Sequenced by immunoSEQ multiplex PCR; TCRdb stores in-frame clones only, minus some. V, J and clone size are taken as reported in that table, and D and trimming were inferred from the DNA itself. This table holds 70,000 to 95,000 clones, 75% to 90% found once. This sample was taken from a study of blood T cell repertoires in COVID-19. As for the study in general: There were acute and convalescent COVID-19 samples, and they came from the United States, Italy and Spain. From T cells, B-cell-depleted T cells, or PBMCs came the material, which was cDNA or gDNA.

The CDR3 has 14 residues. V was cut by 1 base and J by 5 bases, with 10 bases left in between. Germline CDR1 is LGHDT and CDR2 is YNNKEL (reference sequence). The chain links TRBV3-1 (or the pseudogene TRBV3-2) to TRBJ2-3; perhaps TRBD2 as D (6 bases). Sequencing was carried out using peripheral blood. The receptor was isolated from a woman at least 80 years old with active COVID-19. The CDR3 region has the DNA TGTGCCAGCAGCCAAGGTCTTAGCGGAGATACGCAGTATTTT. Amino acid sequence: CASSQGLSGDTQYF.